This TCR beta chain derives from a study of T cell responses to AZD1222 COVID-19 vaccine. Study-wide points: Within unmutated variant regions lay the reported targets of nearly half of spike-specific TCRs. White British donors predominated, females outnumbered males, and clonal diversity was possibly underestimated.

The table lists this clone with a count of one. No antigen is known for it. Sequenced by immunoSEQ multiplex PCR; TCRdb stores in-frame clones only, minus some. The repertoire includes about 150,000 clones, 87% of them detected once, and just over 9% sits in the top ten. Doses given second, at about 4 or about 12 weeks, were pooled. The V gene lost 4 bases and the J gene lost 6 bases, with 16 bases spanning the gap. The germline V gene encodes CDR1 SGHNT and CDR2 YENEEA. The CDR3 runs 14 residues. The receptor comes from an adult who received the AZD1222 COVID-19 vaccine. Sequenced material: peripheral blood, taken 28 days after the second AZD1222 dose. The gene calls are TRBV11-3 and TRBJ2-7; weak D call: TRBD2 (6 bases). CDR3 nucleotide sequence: TGTGCCAGCAGCTCGACCCCGGGAGACCCCGAGCAGTACTTC. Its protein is CASSSTPGDPEQYF.